This section outlines one T cell receptor beta chain sequence together with its context. These data are taken from a study of cytomegalovirus exposure and HLA in healthy donors. Germline CDR1 and CDR2: SGHRS and YFSETQ. V lost 5 bases, J lost 6 bases, and 5 bases lay in between. The CDR3 is 11 residues long. The data were produced by immunoSEQ multiplex PCR, yet TCRdb's version contains in-frame clones alone and is incomplete. Among 110,000 to 150,000 clones listed, 85% to 90% were seen once. The chain is built from TRBV5-1 and TRBJ2-2; D not resolved. This sequence was found in a woman under 30 in good health and CMV-seropositive. Sequenced input: PBMCs. CDR3 sequence reads: CASRSAGELFF. Here the CDR3 DNA reads TGCGCCAGCAGATCGGCCGGGGAGCTGTTTTTT.